The 8 T cell receptor beta chains below come from one sample, sequenced in a study of Ad26.COV2.S vaccination and SARS-CoV-2 variants. Profiling relied on immunoSEQ multiplex PCR, and the TCRdb table lists in-frame clones only, not all of them. The data contain fewer than 500,000 clones, 85% to 90% of them seen just once; the ten biggest clones take up just over 2.5%. Described treatment: roughly 18 received Ad26.COV2.S at low or high dose, single or two shots; 5 received placebo; per-sample allocation not given. Collection of the samples took place on day 63 after the first injection of vaccine or placebo. Specimen: peripheral blood, collected in a trial of Ad26.COV2.S vaccine versus placebo. The receptors come from a person between 18 and 65 years old who received the Ad26.COV2.S COVID-19 vaccine or a placebo.

This chain uses TRBV4-1 with TRBJ2-3; 7 positions match TRBD2. After removal of 5 bases from V and 2 bases from J, the junction contained 4 bases not matched to a gene. The V gene's germline CDR1 is MGHRA and CDR2 YSYEKL. The CDR3 has 14 residues. DNA of the CDR3: TGCGCCAGCAGCGAGCGGGGTCTCACAGATACGCAGTATTTT. Translation gives CASSERGLTDTQYF.

V usage is TRBV4-3 and J usage is TRBJ2-2; D remains unclear. This CDR3 has 14 residues. The ends were cut back, 0 bases at V and 6 bases at J, with 8 bases in the middle. CDR1 is LGHNA, CDR2 YSLEER, per germline. CDR3: CASSQDRMAGELFF. CDR3 nucleotide sequence: TGCGCCAGCAGCCAAGATAGGATGGCCGGGGAGCTGTTTTTT.

The CDR3 DNA follows: TGTGCCAGCAGCCTAACAGCGGGAGCCGGGGAGCTGTTTTTT. It is translated as CASSLTAGAGELFF. The chain uses TRBV7-9 and TRBJ2-2, with 8 bases matching TRBD2. CDR3 length: 14 amino acids. Germline assignment: CDR1 SEHNR and CDR2 FQNEAQ (reference sequence). The V gene end was trimmed by 5 bases and the J gene end by 6 bases; junction bases not matched to a gene: 5.

The rearrangement uses TRBV4-3 and TRBJ2-1; no clear D. CDR1 and CDR2 from the germline V gene are LGHNA and YSLEER. V was cut by 0 bases and J by 8 bases, with 11 bases left in between. The CDR3 spans 14 residues. The CDR3 spells CASSQDSVAYEQFF. The CDR3 nucleotides are TGCGCCAGCAGCCAAGATTCCGTGGCCTATGAGCAGTTCTTC.

The chain recombines TRBV5-1 with TRBJ2-1, with 14 bases identical to TRBD2. CDR1 is SGHRS, CDR2 YFSETQ, per germline. Germline trimming cut 0 bases from V and 7 bases from J; bases unmatched to any gene: 24. The CDR3 covers 23 residues. CDR3 sequence: CASSLEGFTGTSGRGVFYNEQFF. CDR3 nucleotide sequence: TGCGCCAGCAGCTTGGAGGGATTTACCGGGACTAGCGGGAGAGGGGTCTTTTATAATGAGCAGTTCTTC.

V gene TRBV2 combines with J gene TRBJ2-1, with a tentative D call TRBD1 (5 bases). V was shortened by 10 bases and J by 4 bases, with 17 bases between the two germline ends. This CDR3 spans 14 amino acids. Germline V gives CDR1 SNHLY, CDR2 FYNNEI. As DNA, the CDR3 is TGTGCCATCGACCTACAGGCCGGGTACAATGAGCAGTTCTTC. This codes for CAIDLQAGYNEQFF.

The CDR3 is CATSDWGAGANVLTF. The CDR3 nucleotides read TGTGCCACCAGTGATTGGGGTGCTGGGGCCAACGTCCTGACTTTC. V and J are TRBV24-1 and TRBJ2-6; unclear D gene. The CDR3 is 15 amino acids. V lost 2 bases and J lost 2, with 6 bases in between. Germline assignment: CDR1 KGHDR and CDR2 SFDVKD.

The chain joins TRBV18 to TRBJ2-5; D gene unclear. The CDR3 is made up of 13 amino acids. Germline CDR1 reads KGHSH; CDR2 reads LQKENI. Deletions cut 2 bases from V and 1 base from J, with 5 bases between. CDR3 residues: CASSPGIQETQYF. The CDR3 coding sequence is TGTGCCAGCTCACCAGGAATCCAAGAGACCCAGTACTTC.